This TCR beta chain was obtained from a study of Ad26.COV2.S vaccination and SARS-CoV-2 variants. About the research overall: Ad26.COV2.S given intramuscularly, once or twice 56 days apart.

This clone appeared a single time. TCRdb's copy holds only in-frame clones and misses some; the assay was immunoSEQ multiplex PCR. Among just under 250,000 clones listed, 88% were seen once. Germline lookup yields CDR1 GTSNPN and CDR2 SVGIG (reference sequence). Trimming cost V 8 bases and J 3 bases, with 11 bases left between them. The CDR3 length is 11 residues. Noted treatment: roughly 19 received Ad26.COV2.S at low or high dose, single or two shots; roughly five received placebo; per-sample allocation not given. It was on day 63 after the first vaccine or placebo injection that samples were taken.

The receptor was isolated from a person between 18 and 60 years old who received the Ad26.COV2.S COVID-19 vaccine or a placebo. The sample in question was peripheral blood, obtained in a trial of Ad26.COV2.S vaccine versus placebo. The genes are TRBV30 and TRBJ2-7; TRBD2 might be the D (7 bases). In DNA, the CDR3 is TGTGCCGGGGGGGCCGGCTACGAGCAGTACTTC. It is translated as CAGGAGYEQYF.